This T cell receptor beta chain was found in a study of human CD8 memory T cell subsets. Overall study findings and caveats: Unlike effector memory cells, stem-like memory and precursor exhausted T cells displayed similarly high diversity.

It was UMI-labeled 5' RACE by which the TCR beta libraries were made. From the 5' RACE reads, TCRdb lists one entry per CDR3 protein and no DNA. Its clone listing holds more than 15,000 distinct CDR3 sequences. Negative magnetic selection enriched total CD8+ T cells. A word on this clonotype: What it recognizes is unknown.

The receptor was isolated from a human donor in good health. The sequenced sample consisted of CD8+ stem-like memory T cells (TSCM and TCM) sorted from PBMCs. The subset is: stem-like memory CD8 T cells (TSTEM), CCR7+ PD-1- TIGIT-.

CDR3 sequence reads: CASSYVRNEAFF. The chain couples TRBV6-6 to TRBJ1-1. Germline V gene sequence: CDR1 MNHNY, CDR2 SVGAGI (reference sequence). The CDR3 runs 12 residues.